This record concerns one T cell receptor beta chain sequence. Living in about 25 US areas, the participants were between roughly 18 and 95 years of age. The protocol was immunoSEQ multiplex PCR, while the TCRdb copy is restricted to in-frame clones and leaves out a portion. The data show 250,000 to 350,000 clones, 90% seen once. The record originates from a study of blood T cell repertoires in COVID-19. V lost 7 bases to trimming and J lost 0 bases, with 10 bases between them. Germline loops: CDR1 MDHEN, CDR2 SYDVKM. This CDR3 comprises 14 residues. The specimen sequenced was PBMCs or T cells enriched from blood (not recorded which). The chain is built from TRBV28 and TRBJ2-1; D not certain. The sequence came from a woman in her 30s who had recovered from COVID-19. The CDR3, as DNA: TGTGCCAGCATGTCTTATAACTCCTACAATGAGCAGTTCTTC. It yields the protein CASMSYNSYNEQFF.